Below, one TCR beta chain is given with its context. The sample comes from a study of blood T cell repertoires in COVID-19. Germline V gives CDR1 LNHDA, CDR2 SQIVND (reference sequence). The CDR3 runs to 15 residues. The ends were cut back, 1 base at V and 3 bases at J, with 9 bases in the middle. Measured with immunoSEQ multiplex PCR; TCRdb has only the in-frame clones, and not every one. The sample lists roughly 220,000 clones; 75% to 85% were seen once. Sequenced material: peripheral blood. This chain uses TRBV19 with TRBJ1-4, with unresolved D. The source of this sequence is a woman in her forties who had recovered from COVID-19. The CDR3 DNA reads as TGTGCCAGTAGTATAGCGGCAGGATCTAATGAAAAACTGTTTTTT. The encoded protein is CASSIAAGSNEKLFF.